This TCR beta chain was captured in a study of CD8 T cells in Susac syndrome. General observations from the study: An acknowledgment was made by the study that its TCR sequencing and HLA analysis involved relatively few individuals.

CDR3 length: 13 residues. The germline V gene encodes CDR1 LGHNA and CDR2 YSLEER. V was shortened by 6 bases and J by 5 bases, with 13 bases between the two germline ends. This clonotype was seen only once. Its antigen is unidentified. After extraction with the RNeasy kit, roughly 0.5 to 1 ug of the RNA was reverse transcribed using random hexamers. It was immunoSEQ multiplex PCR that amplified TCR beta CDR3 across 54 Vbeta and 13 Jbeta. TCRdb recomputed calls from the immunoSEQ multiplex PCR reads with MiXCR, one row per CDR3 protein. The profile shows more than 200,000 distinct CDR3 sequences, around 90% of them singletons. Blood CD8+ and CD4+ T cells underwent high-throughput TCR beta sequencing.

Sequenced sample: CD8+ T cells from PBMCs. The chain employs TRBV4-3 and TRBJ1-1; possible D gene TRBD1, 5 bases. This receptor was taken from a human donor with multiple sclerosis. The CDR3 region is CASSRREGTEAFF. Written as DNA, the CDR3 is TGCGCCAGCAGTCGCAGGGAGGGGACTGAAGCTTTCTTT.